These 9 T cell receptor beta chains came from one sample sequenced in a study of blood T cell repertoires in COVID-19. The method was immunoSEQ multiplex PCR; TCRdb's version includes in-frame clones alone and lacks a portion of them. The repertoire has under 200,000 clones, roughly 77% of them found once; the top ten carry approximately 5.9%. The material sequenced was peripheral blood. These receptors were collected from a woman between 40 and 55 years old with COVID-19, enrolled during active disease.

This clone appeared once. V gene TRBV19 combines with J gene TRBJ2-7; maybe TRBD1 (5 bases). Germline CDR1 and CDR2: LNHDA and SQIVND (reference sequence). CDR3 size: 13 residues. Trimming cost V 4 bases and J 3 bases, with 10 bases left between them. The chain's CDR3 is CASSNQGGYEQYF. CDR3 sequence (DNA): TGTGCCAGTAGTAATCAGGGTGGCTACGAGCAGTACTTC.

The genes are TRBV11-2 and TRBJ2-3, with 7 nucleotides matching TRBD2. The CDR3 totals 16 residues. Germline V gives CDR1 SGHAT, CDR2 FQNNGV. The trim removed 5 bases at V and 4 bases at J, leaving 12 bases unmatched. The DNA of the CDR3 is TGTGCCAGCAGCCCAGGGTCCGTGGGGGGGGCAGATACGCAGTATTTT. Its translation is CASSPGSVGGADTQYF.

This clone was detected only once. The chain recombines TRBV5-4 with TRBJ1-2; D is unclear. Between the trimmed V and J ends, which lost 9 bases and 6 bases, there was a span of 3 bases. This CDR3 contains 8 residues. Germline V gives CDR1 SGHNT, CDR2 YYREEE (reference sequence). CDR3 sequence: CATDGYTF. CDR3 coding DNA: TGTGCCACGGATGGCTACACCTTC.

The chain carries TRBV6-6 and TRBJ2-4, with TRBD2 identical over 8 bases. The CDR3 has 15 residues. Per the germline V gene, CDR1 is MNHNY and CDR2 is SVGAGI (reference sequence). The J segment lost 8 bases and the V segment lost 4 bases, leaving 10 bases of the junction unmatched. The CDR3 region has the DNA TGTGCCAGCAGTTCCCCGGGGGGGGGCAGGGACATTCAGTACTTC. Protein: CASSSPGGGRDIQYF.

This clone was seen only once. The chain uses TRBV7-2 and TRBJ2-7; a possible D gene is TRBD2 (6 bases). Deletions cut 1 base from V and 4 bases from J, with 11 bases between. Germline assignment: CDR1 SGHTA and CDR2 FQGNSA. The CDR3 sequence is 14 residues long. In DNA, the CDR3 is TGTGCCAGCAGCTTAGGCGGGAACTCGTACGAGCAGTACTTC. This translates into CASSLGGNSYEQYF.

The chain is built from TRBV19 and TRBJ2-6, with 8 bases aligning to TRBD1. CDR1 and CDR2 from the germline V gene are LNHDA and SQIVND (reference sequence). With V trimmed by 4 bases and J by 0 bases, 8 bases remained unmatched. This CDR3 is built from 18 residues. CDR3 residues: CASSTLGQAFSGANVLTF. The DNA for the CDR3 is TGTGCCAGTAGTACCCTGGGACAGGCGTTCTCTGGGGCCAACGTCCTGACTTTC.

This clone was seen a single time. The chain joins TRBV19 to TRBJ1-6; unclear D gene. In germline, CDR1 is LNHDA, CDR2 SQIVND (reference sequence). The V end was cut by 10 bases, the J end by 6 bases, with 16 bases between. The CDR3 totals 14 residues. CDR3 protein: CAIVGGQLNSPLHF. The CDR3 bases are TGTGCCATTGTCGGTGGGCAGCTTAATTCACCCCTCCACTTT. The full variable domain, in which reference TRBV19 and TRBJ1-6 provide the parts outside the CDR3, is DGGITQSPKYLFRKEGQNVTLSCEQNLNHDAMYWYRQDPGQGLRLIYYSQIVNDFQKGDIAEGYSVSREKKESFPLTVTSAQKNPTAFYLCAIVGGQLNSPLHFGNGTRLTVT.

This rearrangement joins TRBV6-4 to TRBJ2-2; 9 positions agree with TRBD2. This CDR3 spans 15 amino acids. The germline V gene encodes CDR1 MRHNA and CDR2 SNTAGT. V lost 2 bases, J lost 6 bases, and 4 bases stayed unmatched. The CDR3 DNA sequence: TGTGCCAGCAGTGACGCTAGCGGGAATGCCGGGGAGCTGTTTTTT. It specifies CASSDASGNAGELFF.

J is TRBJ2-1 and V is TRBV19; D is undetermined. The germline V gene encodes CDR1 LNHDA and CDR2 SQIVND (reference sequence). CDR3 length: 16 residues. Trimming took off 0 bases at V and 7 bases at J, with 16 bases between the two ends. This CDR3 reads CASSIEVQIDWNEQFF. For the CDR3, the DNA is TGTGCCAGTAGTATAGAGGTACAGATAGATTGGAATGAGCAGTTCTTC.